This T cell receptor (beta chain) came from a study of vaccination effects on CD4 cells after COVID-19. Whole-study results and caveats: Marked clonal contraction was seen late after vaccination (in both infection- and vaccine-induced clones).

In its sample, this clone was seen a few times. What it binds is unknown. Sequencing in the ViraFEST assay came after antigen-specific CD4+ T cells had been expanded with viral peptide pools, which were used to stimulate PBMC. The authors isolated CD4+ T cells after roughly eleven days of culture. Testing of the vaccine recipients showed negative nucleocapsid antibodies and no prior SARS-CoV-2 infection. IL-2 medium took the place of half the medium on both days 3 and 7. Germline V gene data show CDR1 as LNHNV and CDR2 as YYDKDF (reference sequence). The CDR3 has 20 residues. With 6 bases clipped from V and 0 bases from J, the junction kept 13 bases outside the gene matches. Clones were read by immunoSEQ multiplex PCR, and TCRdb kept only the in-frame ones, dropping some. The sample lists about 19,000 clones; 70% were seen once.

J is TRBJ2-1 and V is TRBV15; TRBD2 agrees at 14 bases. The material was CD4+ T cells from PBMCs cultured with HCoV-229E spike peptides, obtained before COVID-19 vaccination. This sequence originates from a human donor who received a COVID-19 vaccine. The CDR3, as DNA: TGTGCCACCAGACCTAGAGTGGGGACTAGCGGGAGTAACTCCTACAATGAGCAGTTCTTC. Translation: CATRPRVGTSGSNSYNEQFF.